These 25 T cell receptor beta chains came from one sample sequenced in a study of graft-versus-host responses after intestinal transplantation. Libraries were prepared by immunoSEQ multiplex PCR; TCRdb keeps only in-frame clonotypes and omits some of them. The data contain 15,000 to 20,000 clones, approximately 39% of them seen just once; the ten biggest clones take up 1.5% to 2%. The starting material was alloreactive CD4+ T cells from a mixed lymphocyte reaction culture, obtained before transplantation. Subset reported: CFSE-low proliferating T cells sorted from roughly six-day pre-transplant mixed lymphocyte reaction (GvH or HvG direction). These receptors were collected from a human patient who was an organ donor for intestinal transplantation.

The J gene is TRBJ1-1, the V gene TRBV30; D call uncertain. The CDR3 contains 13 residues. Trimming left V 0 bases short and J 4 bases short, with 9 bases between. Per germline, CDR1 GTSNPN and CDR2 SVGIG (reference sequence). The CDR3 spells CAWSVSASTEAFF. CDR3 bases: TGTGCCTGGAGTGTAAGCGCTTCCACTGAAGCTTTCTTT.

This clone turned up a few times. The chain is built from TRBV2 and TRBJ2-3, with 8 bases that match TRBD2. This CDR3 region has 14 residues. Germline-derived CDR1 and CDR2 are SNHLY and FYNNEI. Trimming removed 7 bases from V and 4 bases from J; junction bases left unmatched: 7. The CDR3 loop reads CASNLREVADTQYF. The CDR3 DNA reads TGTGCCAGCAACTTGCGGGAGGTCGCAGATACGCAGTATTTT.

This clone was picked up a small number of times. The rearrangement joins TRBV11-3 to TRBJ2-2; 7 nucleotides match TRBD2. CDR1 and CDR2 from the germline V gene are SGHNT and YENEEA. This CDR3 has 16 amino acids. With 5 bases clipped from V and 4 bases from J, the junction kept 10 bases outside the gene matches. The CDR3 reads CASSPRPGEGTGELFF. DNA for the CDR3: TGTGCCAGCAGCCCCAGGCCGGGGGAGGGCACCGGGGAGCTGTTTTTT.

The chain carries TRBV7-2 and TRBJ2-1; 8 nucleotides align to TRBD2. The V gene end was trimmed by 2 bases and the J gene end by 6 bases; junction bases not matched to a gene: 9. Germline loops: CDR1 SGHTA, CDR2 FQGNSA. The CDR3 contains 16 residues. In nucleotides, the CDR3 is TGTGCCAGCAGCTTATCCCCGGGAGGGCCCCCCAATGAGCAGTTCTTC. This encodes CASSLSPGGPPNEQFF.

This clone appeared a few times. The rearrangement joins TRBV2 to TRBJ1-2, with a possible D match to TRBD1 (5 bases). Trimming removed 6 bases at V and 2 bases at J, with 10 bases between. Germline lookup yields CDR1 SNHLY and CDR2 FYNNEI. CDR3 length: 13 amino acids. The CDR3 loop reads CASRLQENYGYTF. CDR3 coding DNA: TGTGCCAGCAGGCTACAGGAGAACTATGGCTACACCTTC.

The V call is TRBV2, the J call TRBJ1-4; D remains unclear. Germline V gives CDR1 SNHLY, CDR2 FYNNEI. The CDR3 contains 12 residues. V was trimmed by 5 bases and J by 7 bases, leaving 8 bases between them. The CDR3 loop is CASSWTGEKLFF. CDR3 DNA: TGTGCCAGCAGTTGGACGGGTGAAAAACTGTTTTTT.

V and J are TRBV19 and TRBJ2-3; 8 bases map to TRBD2. Trimming cost V 7 bases and J 1 base; bases outside gene matches: 4. CDR1 is LNHDA and CDR2 is SQIVND in the germline V gene (reference sequence). CDR3 length equals 14 residues. The CDR3 region has the DNA TGTGCCAGTATAGCGGGATGGGGCACAGATACGCAGTATTTT. The encoded protein is CASIAGWGTDTQYF.

This clone has a handful of counts. The CDR3 DNA follows: TGTGCCATCAGAGCAACCGGGACACTCGTGGCCCAGTACTTC. This sequence encodes CAIRATGTLVAQYF. The V call is TRBV10-3, the J call TRBJ2-5, with TRBD1 as a possible D gene (6 bases). This CDR3 contains 14 residues. Looked up from germline, CDR1 is ENHRY and CDR2 is SYGVKD. Between the trimmed V and J ends, which lost 6 bases and 9 bases, there was a span of 20 bases.

The rearrangement links TRBV5-4 to TRBJ2-5; 8 bases are a match to TRBD2. CDR3 length: 15 amino acids. Trimming removed 1 base from V and 2 bases from J; junction bases left unmatched: 4. Germline assignment: CDR1 SGHNT and CDR2 YYREEE (reference sequence). The CDR3 protein is CASSLLLAGQETQYF. In nucleotides, the CDR3 is TGTGCCAGCAGCTTGTTGTTAGCGGGGCAAGAGACCCAGTACTTC.

This clone was recorded a few times. This sequence joins TRBV19 and TRBJ2-7; the match to TRBD2 covers 12 bases. CDR3 length equals 15 residues. Germline-derived CDR1 and CDR2 are LNHDA and SQIVND (reference sequence). V gave up 5 bases and J gave up 3 bases; unmatched junction bases: 5. CDR3 in amino acids: CASSWATSGSYEQYF. Here the CDR3 DNA reads TGTGCCAGTAGTTGGGCGACTAGCGGGAGCTACGAGCAGTACTTC.

This clone came up a few times. CDR3 loop: CASSSLHAIDTQYF. The CDR3 nucleotides are TGTGCCAGCAGCTCCCTGCACGCGATCGATACGCAGTATTTT. The genes are TRBV5-8 and TRBJ2-3; D gene ambiguous. There are 14 residues in the CDR3. The V gene lost 3 bases and the J gene lost 6 bases, with 14 bases spanning the gap. CDR1 and CDR2 from the germline V gene are SGHTS and YDEGEE.

The chain combines TRBV28 with TRBJ2-1, with 10 bases identical to TRBD2. Germline CDR1 reads MDHEN; CDR2 reads SYDVKM. Trimming cost V 8 bases and J 7 bases; bases outside gene matches: 14. This CDR3 comprises 16 residues. The CDR3 protein is CASPPPSGSLVNEQFF. CDR3 DNA: TGTGCCAGCCCCCCCCCTAGCGGGAGTCTAGTGAATGAGCAGTTCTTC.

There are a few counts of this clone. The chain couples TRBV19 to TRBJ1-3; D ambiguous. This CDR3 comprises 15 residues. The germline V and J ends were trimmed by 5 bases and 2 bases, with 13 bases remaining between them. The germline CDR1 and CDR2 sequences are LNHDA and SQIVND (reference sequence). The CDR3 is CASSPRGGPGNTIYF. The CDR3, as DNA: TGTGCCAGTAGTCCCCGGGGAGGGCCTGGAAACACCATATATTTT.

The V and J genes are TRBV2 and TRBJ1-1; no reliable D call. This CDR3 has 13 amino acids. The V end lost 5 bases, the J end lost 4 bases, and 11 bases lay between the germline ends. Looked up from germline, CDR1 is SNHLY and CDR2 is FYNNEI. CDR3 DNA sequence: TGTGCCAGCAGTTCTGCCCCTGCCACTGAAGCTTTCTTT. Translation: CASSSAPATEAFF.

This clone was seen only a few times. V usage is TRBV10-2 and J usage is TRBJ2-2; 13 bases are shared with TRBD2. Germline values: CDR1 WSHSY, CDR2 SAAADI. V gave up 2 bases and J gave up 4 bases; unmatched junction bases: 4. This CDR3 spans 17 amino acids. The CDR3 sequence is CASSEGLAGAGTGELFF. As DNA, the CDR3 is TGCGCCAGCAGTGAGGGACTAGCGGGAGCGGGCACCGGGGAGCTGTTTTTT.

The chain has TRBV15 and TRBJ2-2; D gene uncertain. The CDR3 is made up of 15 amino acids. Germline CDR1 LNHNV, CDR2 YYDKDF (reference sequence). Trimming pared 5 bases from V and 7 bases from J, leaving 17 bases between. The CDR3: CATSEVPGLSGELFF. CDR3 nucleotide sequence: TGTGCCACCAGCGAAGTCCCCGGGCTGAGCGGGGAGCTGTTTTTT.

The chain recombines TRBV9 with TRBJ2-1; D gene uncertain. The length of the CDR3 is 14 residues. V was cut by 0 bases and J by 6 bases, with 10 bases left in between. Germline CDR1 SGDLS, CDR2 YYNGEE. The DNA for the CDR3 is TGTGCCAGCAGCGTAGCTACGACCCTCAATGAGCAGTTCTTC. It codes for CASSVATTLNEQFF.

This clone rates as medium-sized. The chain couples TRBV2 to TRBJ1-5; no definite D call. Trimming removed 6 bases at V and 7 bases at J, with 13 bases between. From germline, CDR1 is SNHLY and CDR2 FYNNEI. There are 13 residues in the CDR3. The CDR3 loop is CASRNLIWQPQHF. CDR3 nucleotides: TGTGCCAGCAGGAACTTGATTTGGCAGCCCCAGCATTTT.

This chain connects TRBV6-1 to TRBJ2-7, with D tentatively TRBD1 (6 bases). Germline lookup yields CDR1 MNHNS and CDR2 SASEGT. The CDR3 consists of 13 residues. The germline V and J ends were trimmed by 4 bases and 6 bases, with 13 bases remaining between them. CDR3 nucleotide sequence: TGTGCCAGCAGTGTCAATTCAGGGGTCGAGCAGTACTTC. Translation gives CASSVNSGVEQYF.

The table lists this clone with a few counts. This CDR3 is CRPSPSTDTQYF. As DNA, the CDR3 is TGCAGGCCGTCCCCTAGCACAGATACGCAGTATTTT. The chain carries TRBV29-1 and TRBJ2-3, with unresolved D. CDR3 size: 12 residues. The germline CDR1 and CDR2 sequences are SQVTM and ANQGSEA.

This clone was detected a few times. The V and J genes are TRBV7-2 and TRBJ1-1, with a possible D match to TRBD1 (6 bases). Trimming took off 5 bases at V and 3 bases at J, with 10 bases between the two ends. Germline-derived CDR1 and CDR2 are SGHTA and FQGNSA. This CDR3 has 13 amino acids. The CDR3: CASSAYRDTEAFF. CDR3 DNA sequence: TGTGCCAGCAGCGCCTACAGGGACACTGAAGCTTTCTTT.

Judged by abundance, this clone is medium-sized. The chain recombines TRBV4-2 with TRBJ2-1; no definite D call. Deletions cut 0 bases from V and 3 bases from J, with 6 bases between. Looked up from germline, CDR1 is LGHNA and CDR2 is YNFKEQ. The CDR3 length is 14 residues. DNA for the CDR3: TGTGCCAGCAGCCAAGATAAGAGCTACAATGAGCAGTTCTTC. Protein sequence: CASSQDKSYNEQFF.

V and J are TRBV2 and TRBJ2-5, with 10 bases identical to TRBD2. J gave up 7 bases and V 2 bases, and 4 bases lay outside the gene matches. This CDR3 has 14 residues. Germline lookup yields CDR1 SNHLY and CDR2 FYNNEI. The CDR3 nucleotides are TGTGCCAGCAGTGAACTAGCGGGAGTTGGGACCCAGTACTTC. Residues: CASSELAGVGTQYF.

This clone was detected a few times. The J gene is TRBJ2-7, the V gene TRBV11-2; no reliable D call. The CDR3 is 13 amino acids. The V and J ends lost 4 bases and 3 bases respectively, with 10 bases between them. Germline V gene data show CDR1 as SGHAT and CDR2 as FQNNGV. CDR3 nucleotide sequence: TGTGCCAGCAGCTCGATCTCAGGCTACGAGCAGTACTTC. Its translation is CASSSISGYEQYF.

This clone was picked up a small number of times. This chain links TRBV6-5 with TRBJ2-4; maybe TRBD2 (5 bases). CDR1 MNHEY and CDR2 SVGAGI come from the germline V gene. This CDR3 region has 13 residues. Trimming cost V 8 bases and J 1 base, with 9 bases left between them. CDR3 DNA: TGTGCCAGCGGGAGACACGCCAAAAACATTCAGTACTTC. As protein: CASGRHAKNIQYF.